The clone carrying this T cell receptor beta chain was seen just once. Antigen specificity is unknown. These data come from a study of T cells in Graves' hyperthyroidism and ophthalmopathy. The CDR3 contains 13 residues. In germline, CDR1 is SGDLS, CDR2 YYNGEE. Trimming removed 0 bases from V and 5 bases from J, with 8 bases in between. Broader study findings: In the blood, most expanded thyroid clonotypes above 0.001 appeared as well.

Diagnosis rested on symptoms, serum thyroxine and TRAb, thyroid ultrasound, and orbital computed tomography. Amplified TCR beta CDR3 regions came from RNA transcripts. Researchers ran a first-round RT-PCR on the TCR CDR3 using the HTBI primer set. In TCRdb, the multiplex PCR reads were re-called with MiXCR into one record per CDR3 protein. This sample yields about 52,000 distinct CDR3 sequences, of which 48% are seen a single time; roughly a tenth belongs to the top ten. Specimen: blood. The chain links TRBV9 to TRBJ1-1; D is unclear. This receptor was identified in a woman between 45 and 60 years old with Graves' ophthalmopathy. The DNA of the CDR3 is TGTGCCAGCAGCGTAGGCTCGGAGACTGAAGCTTTCTTT. This gives the protein CASSVGSETEAFF.